The rows below give T cell receptor beta chains drawn from one sample of a study of PD-1 blockade in classical Hodgkin lymphoma. Profiled with immunoSEQ multiplex PCR; TCRdb holds only in-frame clones, not every one. This table holds some 45,000 clones, roughly 90% found once. Sequenced here: peripheral blood mononuclear cells (PBMCs), sampled at baseline. Receptors were obtained from a human donor with classical Hodgkin lymphoma. CDR3s include the opening cysteine and the closing phenylalanine or tryptophan. The D gene is left open where the match is weak. Size values are once, few and many counts, or a class for expanded clones, and some rows have none.

CDR3,DNA,D,V,J,length,size
CASSQGQVPLLF,TGTGCCAGCAGCCAAGGACAGGTTCCCCTTCTATTC,TRBD1,TRBV5-4,TRBJ2-7,12,NA
CASSFRGGELFF,TGTGCCAGCAGTTTCCGGGGAGGGGAGCTGTTTTTT,NA,TRBV6-5,TRBJ2-2,12,NA
CATLHYSGTGLPGANVLTF,TGTGCCACCCTACACTATTCCGGGACAGGGCTCCCTGGGGCCAACGTCCTGACTTTC,TRBD1,TRBV27,TRBJ2-6,19,NA
CASSRTNQPQHF,TGTGCCAGCAGCAGGACAAATCAGCCCCAGCATTTT,NA,TRBV7-9,TRBJ1-5,12,NA
CASSPPAGTGTYGYTF,TGTGCCAGCTCACCACCGGCAGGGACAGGGACCTATGGCTACACCTTC,TRBD1,TRBV18,TRBJ1-2,16,NA
CASSHRSHTDTQYF,TGTGCCAGCAGCCATCGATCCCACACAGATACGCAGTATTTT,NA,TRBV7-8,TRBJ2-3,14,NA
CASSPPNRKANYGYTF,TGTGCCAGCAGTCCCCCCAACAGGAAAGCTAACTATGGCTACACCTTC,NA,TRBV27,TRBJ1-2,16,NA
CASSLVGSDSYEQYF,TGTGCCAGCAGCTTAGTCGGCAGTGACTCCTACGAGCAGTACTTC,NA,TRBV7-9,TRBJ2-7,15,NA
CASTRTSGSSETQYF,TGCGCCAGCACCCGGACTAGCGGGAGTTCAGAGACCCAGTACTTC,TRBD2,TRBV5-1,TRBJ2-5,15,NA
CASSLGQANVLTF,TGTGCCAGCAGCTTAGGGCAGGCCAACGTCCTGACTTTC,NA,TRBV7-2,TRBJ2-6,13,NA
CASRTSGSYYEQYF,TGTGCCAGCAGAACTAGCGGGAGCTATTACGAGCAGTACTTC,NA,TRBV21-1,TRBJ2-7,14,NA
CASSQENRAQETQYF,TGCGCCAGCAGCCAAGAAAACAGGGCCCAAGAGACCCAGTACTTC,NA,TRBV4-3,TRBJ2-5,15,NA
CASMEQPQHF,TGTGCCAGCATGGAGCAGCCCCAGCATTTT,NA,TRBV28,TRBJ1-5,10,NA
CASSVVGLANNEQFF,TGTGCCAGCAGCGTAGTGGGACTAGCTAACAATGAGCAGTTCTTC,TRBD2,TRBV9,TRBJ2-1,15,NA
CASSYSTGDNYGYTF,TGTGCCAGCAGTTACTCTACAGGGGATAACTATGGCTACACCTTC,TRBD1,TRBV6-5,TRBJ1-2,15,NA
CASSFYKGPHNSPLHF,TGTGCCAGCAGCTTTTATAAGGGACCCCATAATTCACCCCTCCACTTT,NA,TRBV21-1,TRBJ1-6,16,once
CASSEGQPILGGYTF,TGTGCCAGCAGTGAGGGACAGCCAATTTTGGGGGGCTACACCTTC,TRBD1,TRBV2,TRBJ1-2,15,NA
CASSLSGGPRDTQYF,TGTGCCAGCAGCCTTTCTGGGGGGCCACGAGATACGCAGTATTTT,NA,TRBV7-6,TRBJ2-3,15,NA
CASSPPGPNQPQHF,TGTGCCAGCTCACCACCCGGACCGAATCAGCCCCAGCATTTT,NA,TRBV18,TRBJ1-5,14,NA
CASSFFRRTTNNEQFF,TGTGCCAGCAGTTTTTTTCGTAGGACTACTAACAATGAGCAGTTCTTC,NA,TRBV27,TRBJ2-1,16,NA
CASGSGGLDTDTQYF,TGTGCCAGTGGTTCGGGGGGCCTAGACACAGATACGCAGTATTTT,NA,TRBV28,TRBJ2-3,15,NA
CASSLAAGRRDEQYF,TGTGCCAGCAGTTTAGCGGCGGGACGCAGGGACGAGCAGTACTTC,NA,TRBV28,TRBJ2-7,15,NA
CSVLLPSSGEKLFF,TGCAGCGTACTGCTCCCCTCTTCAGGTGAAAAACTGTTTTTT,NA,TRBV29-1,TRBJ1-4,14,NA
CASSKGQTYEQYF,TGTGCCAGCAGCAAAGGGCAGACCTACGAGCAGTACTTC,NA,TRBV21-1,TRBJ2-7,13,NA
CASRGSRTGHSSYEQYF,TGTGCCAGTAGGGGATCTCGGACAGGTCATAGCTCCTACGAGCAGTACTTC,TRBD1,TRBV19,TRBJ2-7,17,NA
CASSDLGFGLGNTEAFF,TGTGCCAGCAGTGACCTCGGTTTCGGTTTAGGGAACACTGAAGCTTTCTTT,NA,TRBV6-4,TRBJ1-1,17,NA
CASSPGPPTDTQYF,TGCGCCAGCAGCCCGGGTCCTCCCACAGATACGCAGTATTTT,NA,TRBV5-1,TRBJ2-3,14,once
CASSFMGVWTDTQYF,TGCGCCAGCAGCTTCATGGGGGTTTGGACAGATACGCAGTATTTT,NA,TRBV5-1,TRBJ2-3,15,once
CASTLKLGRTQYF,TGTGCCAGCACCCTTAAGTTGGGGAGGACGCAGTATTTT,NA,TRBV27,TRBJ2-3,13,few
CASTQQGVSTDTQYF,TGTGCCAGCACCCAGCAAGGGGTTAGCACAGATACGCAGTATTTT,NA,TRBV6-5,TRBJ2-3,15,few
CASSYGRGPVTNYGYTF,TGTGCCAGCAGTTACGGCCGGGGGCCGGTAACTAACTATGGCTACACCTTC,NA,TRBV11-3,TRBJ1-2,17,once
CASSSAPDREPQHF,TGTGCCAGCAGTTCCGCCCCCGACCGTGAGCCCCAGCATTTT,NA,TRBV27,TRBJ1-5,14,NA
CASSIAQGLSAQPQHF,TGTGCCAGTAGTATTGCCCAGGGGTTATCCGCTCAGCCCCAGCATTTT,NA,TRBV19,TRBJ1-5,16,NA
CASGHRDPNTGELFF,TGTGCTAGTGGTCACCGGGACCCGAACACCGGGGAGCTGTTTTTT,NA,TRBV12-5,TRBJ2-2,15,NA